Below, 31 T cell receptor beta chains from the same sample are listed, as sequenced in a study of shared clonotypes between healthy human individuals. Sequencing was performed with immunoSEQ multiplex PCR; in TCRdb, only in-frame clones are kept and a portion is missing. Found here are some 500,000 clones, 90% to 96% of them singletons; the top ten hold roughly 0.06%. What was sequenced was naive CD4+ T cells sorted from blood. Noted subset: CD45RA+ positively selected. These receptor sequences come from a woman in her twenties or thirties in good health.

The rearrangement uses TRBV15 and TRBJ2-5; D gene uncertain. The germline V gene encodes CDR1 LNHNV and CDR2 YYDKDF (reference sequence). CDR3 size: 14 residues. V lost 0 bases and J 1 base, leaving 6 bases between the germline ends. In DNA form, the CDR3 reads TGTGCCACCAGCAGAGAAGGGCTCCAAGAGACCCAGTACTTC. Its protein product is CATSREGLQETQYF.

V gene TRBV30 combines with J gene TRBJ1-1; D call uncertain. Trimming shortened V by 0 bases and J by 8 bases, and 7 bases separated the two germline ends. The CDR3 consists of 11 residues. Germline V gene data show CDR1 as GTSNPN and CDR2 as SVGIG (reference sequence). CDR3 in amino acids: CAWSVNWEAFF. CDR3 nucleotides: TGTGCCTGGAGTGTAAACTGGGAAGCTTTCTTT.

V and J are TRBV4-1 and TRBJ2-1; a weak D match, TRBD2 (5 bases). Germline loops: CDR1 MGHRA, CDR2 YSYEKL. CDR3 length: 18 residues. Trimming took off 7 bases at V and 2 bases at J, with 24 bases between the two ends. The CDR3 DNA reads TGCGCCAGCACTGATGGTAGCGTCCGGAGAGGAACCTACAATGAGCAGTTCTTC. Its protein product is CASTDGSVRRGTYNEQFF.

The chain joins TRBV27 to TRBJ1-1, with D possibly TRBD1 on 6 matching bases. V was clipped by 3 bases and J by 0 bases, with 11 bases between them. Germline values: CDR1 MNHEY, CDR2 SMNVEV (reference sequence). The CDR3 spans 15 residues. As DNA, the CDR3 is TGTGCCAGCAGTTTTCAGGGGTGGATGAACACTGAAGCTTTCTTT. Translated: CASSFQGWMNTEAFF.

V and J are TRBV5-1 and TRBJ2-1, with 8 nucleotides matching TRBD1. From germline, CDR1 is SGHRS and CDR2 YFSETQ. After removal of 4 bases from V and 5 bases from J, the junction contained 5 bases not matched to a gene. The CDR3 extends over 14 amino acids. The CDR3 protein is CASSLGQGHNEQFF. The DNA for the CDR3 is TGCGCCAGCAGCCTAGGACAGGGTCACAATGAGCAGTTCTTC.

The CDR3: CASSRGVRAGVAYEQYF. The CDR3 coding sequence is TGTGCCAGCAGTCGTGGCGTGCGAGCGGGAGTAGCCTACGAGCAGTACTTC. V usage is TRBV2 and J usage is TRBJ2-7; 8 bases fit TRBD2. Unmatched junction bases numbered 14, after V lost 5 bases and J lost 2 bases. Germline values: CDR1 SNHLY, CDR2 FYNNEI. The CDR3 runs 17 residues.

The chain is built from TRBV29-1 and TRBJ2-1; D gene ambiguous. CDR3 length: 14 residues. Per germline, CDR1 SQVTM and CDR2 ANQGSEA. V was pared by 6 bases and J by 4 bases, with 16 bases between. The DNA for the CDR3 is TGCAGCGTCAGTCGTCCAGGTCGGTACAATGAGCAGTTCTTC. Protein: CSVSRPGRYNEQFF.

The chain recombines TRBV6-6 with TRBJ2-7; D uncertain. V was pared by 6 bases and J by 4 bases, with 13 bases between. This CDR3 contains 13 residues. Germline V gene data show CDR1 as MNHNY and CDR2 as SVGAGI (reference sequence). The CDR3 DNA sequence: TGTGCCAGCAGGTCCGACACCCGGTACGAGCAGTACTTC. Its translation: CASRSDTRYEQYF.

The chain joins TRBV28 to TRBJ2-1, with D hard to call. V gave up 5 bases and J gave up 9 bases, with 14 bases separating them. The CDR3 is made up of 13 amino acids. Germline loops: CDR1 MDHEN, CDR2 SYDVKM. DNA for the CDR3: TGTGCCAGCAGTCAATCGATAGGTGGTGAGCAGTTCTTC. This codes for CASSQSIGGEQFF.

V gene TRBV27 combines with J gene TRBJ2-7; D remains ambiguous. V dropped 2 bases and J dropped 0 bases, with 8 bases sitting between them. The CDR3 runs to 14 residues. The V gene's germline CDR1 is MNHEY and CDR2 SMNVEV (reference sequence). CDR3 in DNA: TGTGCCAGCAGTTTAACATCCCCCTCCTACGAGCAGTACTTC. It is translated as CASSLTSPSYEQYF.

The chain recombines TRBV27 with TRBJ2-7, with D perhaps matching TRBD1 (5 bases). The closer fit of TRBJ2-5 to the DNA end suggests the J call may be wrong. The CDR3 is 14 residues long. Germline V gene lookup returns CDR1 MNHEY and CDR2 SMNVEV (reference sequence). The CDR3 DNA reads as TGTGCCAGCAGCAGGGCTCCCGCCCAAGAGACCCAGTACTTC. Protein product: CASSRAPAQETQYF.

This clone occurred once. V is TRBV5-4 and J is TRBJ1-4; 9 bases line up with TRBD1. CDR1 SGHNT and CDR2 YYREEE come from the germline V gene (reference sequence). The CDR3 has 15 amino acids. Trimming removed 1 base from V and 6 bases from J; junction bases left unmatched: 4. CDR3 sequence: CASSLLGQGDEKLFF. CDR3 sequence (DNA): TGTGCCAGCAGCTTGTTGGGACAGGGAGATGAAAAACTGTTTTTT.

The chain carries TRBV7-2 and TRBJ1-5; 8 bases align to TRBD1. Looked up from germline, CDR1 is SGHTA and CDR2 is FQGNSA. Trimming took 5 bases from V and 1 from J; bases not matched to a gene: 7. CDR3 length equals 16 residues. The CDR3 DNA is TGTGCCAGCAGCCTCGAACAGGGGGTGAGCAATCAGCCCCAGCATTTT. Amino acids: CASSLEQGVSNQPQHF.

V usage is TRBV6-5 and J usage is TRBJ2-1; possibly TRBD1 for D (5 bases). With 10 bases removed from V and 4 bases from J, the gap between germline ends came to 14 bases. The germline V gene encodes CDR1 MNHEY and CDR2 SVGAGI. CDR3 length equals 13 residues. The DNA of the CDR3 is TGTGCCACCAGGGCGCAGTTATACAATGAGCAGTTCTTC. Translating gives CATRAQLYNEQFF.

The genes are TRBV25-1 and TRBJ1-4; tentative D call: TRBD1 (5 bases). This CDR3 region has 16 residues. Trimming stripped 4 bases from V and 9 bases from J, with 21 bases between. Germline CDR1 and CDR2: MGHDK and SYGVNS. The CDR3 sequence is CASSVPTGGLFQKLFF. The CDR3 coding sequence is TGTGCCAGCAGTGTCCCAACCGGGGGACTATTCCAAAAACTGTTTTTT. Full variable domain (remainder filled in from reference TRBV25-1 and TRBJ1-4): EADIYQTPRYLVIGTGKKITLECSQTMGHDKMYWYQQDPGMELHLIHYSYGVNSTEKGDLSSESTVSRIRTEHFPLTLESARPSHTSQYLCASSVPTGGLFQKLFFGSGTQLSVL.

This chain links TRBV28 with TRBJ2-7; tentative D call: TRBD1 (7 bases). Deletions cut 11 bases from V and 5 bases from J, with 13 bases between. This CDR3 spans 11 amino acids. The germline gives CDR1 MDHEN, CDR2 SYDVKM. The CDR3 loop reads CAVQGGNEQYF. CDR3 nucleotides: TGTGCCGTCCAGGGGGGAAACGAGCAGTACTTC.

V and J are TRBV27 and TRBJ2-7; TRBD2 matches 7 bases. J lost 1 base, V lost 10 bases, and 16 bases had no gene match. This CDR3 spans 16 amino acids. CDR1 MNHEY and CDR2 SMNVEV come from the germline V gene (reference sequence). CDR3 in DNA: TGTGCCACCACCCGCCGTGGCGGGAGCGGTTCCTACGAGCAGTACTTC. Its protein product is CATTRRGGSGSYEQYF.

V is TRBV7-6 and J is TRBJ2-2, with D possibly being TRBD1 (5 bases). V lost 0 bases and J lost 5, with 7 bases in between. Looked up from germline, CDR1 is SGHVS and CDR2 is FNYEAQ. The CDR3 covers 14 residues. CDR3 sequence reads: CASSLARQTGELFF. The DNA of the CDR3 is TGTGCCAGCAGCTTAGCTAGACAGACCGGGGAGCTGTTTTTT.

This chain uses TRBV5-8 with TRBJ1-5, with D possibly matching TRBD1 (6 bases). This CDR3 is built from 15 residues. CDR1 SGHTS and CDR2 YDEGEE come from the germline V gene. V was clipped by 1 base and J by 4 bases, with 12 bases between them. CDR3 sequence reads: CASSLNEGGNQPQHF. In nucleotides, the CDR3 is TGTGCCAGCAGCTTGAACGAAGGGGGTAATCAGCCCCAGCATTTT.

The chain carries TRBV7-3 and TRBJ2-5; D is possibly TRBD1 (5 bases). In germline, CDR1 is SGHTA, CDR2 FQGTGA. Trimming removed 3 bases from V and 5 bases from J, with 10 bases in between. This CDR3 has 13 residues. The chain's CDR3 is CASSLTARETQYF. The CDR3 coding sequence is TGTGCCAGCAGCTTGACAGCCCGGGAGACCCAGTACTTC.

The chain has TRBV28 and TRBJ2-5; a possible D gene is TRBD2 (7 bases). Between the trimmed V and J ends, which lost 5 bases and 11 bases, there was a span of 18 bases. Germline values: CDR1 MDHEN, CDR2 SYDVKM. The CDR3 runs to 13 residues. The CDR3 DNA follows: TGTGCCAGCAGTCCCGGGGGGCGTAGGGAGCAGTACTTC. Translation gives CASSPGGRREQYF.

The gene calls are TRBV28 and TRBJ1-5; 11 bases align to TRBD1. J gave up 4 bases and V 5 bases, and 22 bases lay outside the gene matches. Per the germline V gene, CDR1 is MDHEN and CDR2 is SYDVKM. This CDR3 spans 21 amino acids. The chain's CDR3 is CASSHLPGQGVIRPGNQPQHF. The CDR3 DNA reads TGTGCCAGCAGTCATCTACCGGGACAGGGGGTGATTCGGCCTGGGAATCAGCCCCAGCATTTT.

The chain's CDR3 is CASTMDGTSTDTQYF. The CDR3 coding sequence is TGTGCCAGCACCATGGACGGAACTAGCACAGATACGCAGTATTTT. The chain uses TRBV6-1 and TRBJ2-3; D remains unclear. The length of the CDR3 is 15 residues. Trimming pared 7 bases from V and 0 bases from J, leaving 14 bases between. The germline V gene encodes CDR1 MNHNS and CDR2 SASEGT.

V usage is TRBV2 and J usage is TRBJ1-4; TRBD1 is a possible D gene (6 bases). The CDR3 runs 12 residues. V was trimmed by 6 bases and J by 11 bases, leaving 13 bases between them. The germline gives CDR1 SNHLY, CDR2 FYNNEI. In nucleotides, the CDR3 is TGTGCCAGCAGCGAGGGAGGGGGGAAACTGTTTTTT. Amino acid sequence: CASSEGGGKLFF.

This chain uses TRBV7-9 with TRBJ2-7; D unresolved. The CDR3 spans 11 residues. CDR1 and CDR2 (germline): SEHNR, FQNEAQ (reference sequence). V dropped 1 base and J dropped 7 bases, with 5 bases sitting between them. The CDR3 is CASSLDLEQYF. CDR3 in DNA: TGTGCCAGCAGCTTAGACCTGGAGCAGTACTTC.

CDR3 nucleotide sequence: TGTGCCACCAGCACGGACAGGTCAGTCCGCATTCAGTACTTC. Amino acids: CATSTDRSVRIQYF. This chain connects TRBV15 to TRBJ2-4, with 7 bases lining up with TRBD1. Per the germline V gene, CDR1 is LNHNV and CDR2 is YYDKDF (reference sequence). V gave up 4 bases and J gave up 9 bases; unmatched junction bases: 9. The CDR3 spans 14 residues.

This clone is a singleton in its sample. V is TRBV14 and J is TRBJ2-2, with TRBD2 matching 10 bases. Trimming at V came to 1 base and at J to 5 bases, leaving 4 bases not matched to a gene. The CDR3 spans 16 residues. Germline V lookup: CDR1 SGHDN, CDR2 FVKESK. The CDR3 sequence is CASSQASGSLTGELFF. As DNA, the CDR3 is TGTGCCAGCAGCCAAGCTAGCGGGAGCCTGACCGGGGAGCTGTTTTTT.

In its sample, this clone was seen once. This sequence joins TRBV7-6 and TRBJ2-3; 8 positions match TRBD2. Looked up from germline, CDR1 is SGHVS and CDR2 is FNYEAQ. Trimming cost V 4 bases and J 0 bases; bases outside gene matches: 3. The CDR3 has 15 amino acids. DNA of the CDR3: TGTGCCAGCAGCTCAGCTAGCGGGAGCACAGATACGCAGTATTTT. This codes for CASSSASGSTDTQYF.

The chain has TRBV19 and TRBJ1-6, with D unresolved. Trimming took off 8 bases at V and 7 bases at J, with 21 bases between the two ends. The CDR3 length is 16 residues. Germline CDR1 LNHDA, CDR2 SQIVND (reference sequence). The CDR3 DNA reads TGTGCCAGTTCGAATATGGGCGGACTAATCAATTCACCCCTCCACTTT. As protein: CASSNMGGLINSPLHF.

This chain connects TRBV28 to TRBJ2-3, with D possibly matching TRBD1 (5 bases). In germline, CDR1 is MDHEN, CDR2 SYDVKM. This CDR3 contains 15 residues. Trimming removed 4 bases at V and 1 base at J, with 12 bases between. The chain's CDR3 is CASSSTDSRTDTQYF. In DNA form, the CDR3 reads TGTGCCAGCAGTTCGACAGACTCTCGCACAGATACGCAGTATTTT.

This sequence joins TRBV5-4 and TRBJ1-2, with D tentatively TRBD1 (5 bases). CDR3 length equals 16 residues. V gave up 4 bases and J gave up 4 bases, with 20 bases separating them. Germline V gives CDR1 SGHNT, CDR2 YYREEE (reference sequence). CDR3 nucleotides: TGTGCCAGCAGCGAGAACCTGAGGGACGGCCGCTATGGCTACACCTTC. Translation: CASSENLRDGRYGYTF. Based on the CDR3 plus reference TRBV5-4 and TRBJ1-2, the full variable domain is ETGVTQSPTHLIKTRGQQVTLRCSSQSGHNTVSWYQQALGQGPQFIFQYYREEENGRGNFPPRFSGLQFPNYSSELNVNALELDDSALYLCASSENLRDGRYGYTFGSGTRLTVV.